This T cell receptor beta chain comes out of a study of shared clonotypes between healthy human individuals. General study findings and limits: Only blood was sampled, and tissue TCR repertoires likely differ from blood ones.

Memory CD4+ cells were the fraction left after CD45RA+ naive selection. About this clone itself: Its specificity is not known.

Deletions cut 5 bases from V and 6 bases from J, with 20 bases between. Looked up from germline, CDR1 is MNHEY and CDR2 is SMNVEV (reference sequence). The CDR3 extends over 16 amino acids. In the sorted-subset replicate PCRs, roughly 210 ng DNA, 25,000 to 30,000 T cell genomes, was used. Here immunoSEQ multiplex PCR was the method, and the copy in TCRdb shows in-frame clones only, minus some. The data contain over a million clones, approximately 98.5% of them singletons. Sequenced input: naive CD4+ T cells sorted from blood. The subset here: CD45RA+ positively selected. The source of this sequence is a man aged 25 to 45 in good health. The genes are TRBV27 and TRBJ2-1; possible D gene TRBD1, 5 bases. CDR3 sequence (DNA): TGTGCCAGCAGTGGGTTTCTGAATAATGGGGCCAATGAGCAGTTCTTC. It specifies CASSGFLNNGANEQFF.